The rows below give T cell receptor beta chains drawn from one sample of a study of blood T cells in healthy people across ages. TCRdb reprocessed the 5' RACE reads via MiXCR and lists one record per CDR3 protein. The sample includes around 1,100,000 distinct CDR3 sequences, under 40% seen only once; the top ten take around 13%. The sequencing sample was made of blood. The receptors originated from a man younger than 35 in good health. CDR3s include the opening cysteine and the closing phenylalanine or tryptophan. The D gene is left open where the match is weak. Size is stated for part of the rows, as once, few or many counts, or as a class when the clone is expanded.

few	-	TRBV12-3/TRBV12-4	TRBJ1-5	CASSLSGGGGNQPQHF	TGTGCCAGCAGTTTATCTGGGGGCGGTGGCAATCAGCCCCAGCATTTT
-	-	TRBV12-3/TRBV12-4	TRBJ2-7	CASSLISSEQYF	TGTGCCAGCAGTCTTATTTCTAGCGAGCAGTACTTC
-	-	TRBV3-1	TRBJ2-1	CASSQDWDRYNEQFF	TGTGCCAGCAGCCAAGATTGGGACCGCTACAATGAGCAGTTCTTC
few	-	TRBV29-1	TRBJ2-3	CSVDLGATTDTQYF	TGCAGCGTTGATCTGGGGGCGACCACAGATACGCAGTATTTT
few	-	TRBV28	TRBJ1-2	CASRDTTNYGYTF	TGTGCCAGCCGGGACACCACTAACTATGGCTACACCTTC
-	TRBD1	TRBV6-1	TRBJ1-1	CASSEDRDRSNTEAFF	TGTGCCAGCAGTGAAGACCGGGACAGGTCGAACACTGAAGCTTTCTTT
few	TRBD2	TRBV20-1	TRBJ2-3	CSAHPPSGSTDTQYF	TGCAGTGCGCACCCCCCTAGCGGCAGCACAGATACGCAGTATTTT
-	-	TRBV12-3/TRBV12-4	TRBJ1-2	CASSRTVVDYGYTF	TGTGCCAGCAGTCGGACAGTTGTCGACTATGGCTACACCTTC
few	TRBD2	TRBV27	TRBJ2-3	CASSLGPGTRRITDTQYF	TGTGCCAGCAGTTTGGGGCCCGGGACTAGGAGAATAACAGATACGCAGTATTTT
-	-	TRBV21-1	TRBJ1-5	CASGNRPQHF	TGTGCCAGCGGTAATAGGCCCCAGCATTTT
-	TRBD1	TRBV5-4	TRBJ1-4	CASSRQGRDEKLFF	TGTGCCAGCAGCCGACAGGGCAGGGATGAAAAACTGTTTTTT
few	-	TRBV7-6	TRBJ2-3	CASSVSAVDTQYF	TGTGCCAGCAGCGTATCGGCGGTAGATACGCAGTATTTT
-	-	TRBV18	TRBJ2-2	CASSQATSGAGELFF	TGTGCCAGCTCACAAGCGACATCCGGGGCCGGGGAGCTGTTTTTT
-	-	TRBV15	TRBJ1-1	CATREGGVKRNTEAFF	TGTGCCACCAGGGAAGGAGGGGTAAAGCGGAACACTGAAGCTTTCTTT
-	-	TRBV5-6	TRBJ2-7	CASSRGPLLVGSYEQYF	TGTGCCAGCAGCCGTGGACCGCTTCTAGTTGGGTCCTACGAGCAGTACTTC
-	-	TRBV4-1	TRBJ1-1	CASSPAQGKFQYTEAFF	TGCGCCAGCAGCCCCGCGCAGGGAAAATTCCAATACACTGAAGCTTTCTTT
-	-	TRBV2	TRBJ2-1	CASTSSVSYNEQFF	TGTGCCAGCACATCTAGCGTCAGCTACAATGAGCAGTTCTTC
many	-	TRBV20-1	TRBJ2-1	CSARPGRRASLNEQFF	TGCAGTGCTCGCCCAGGGCGGCGAGCGAGTCTCAATGAGCAGTTCTTC
-	TRBD2	TRBV4-2	TRBJ2-1	CASSPGSTSVKTGDEQFF	TGTGCCAGCAGCCCAGGCTCGACTAGCGTTAAGACGGGCGATGAGCAGTTCTTC
-	TRBD2	TRBV30	TRBJ2-1	CAWSFSGLANEQFF	TGTGCCTGGAGTTTTTCGGGACTAGCTAATGAGCAGTTCTTC
-	-	TRBV20-1	TRBJ1-1	CSAPGGLATEAFF	TGCAGTGCTCCTGGGGGGTTGGCCACTGAAGCTTTCTTT
few	-	TRBV20-1	TRBJ2-7	CSARGAERGYEQYF	TGCAGTGCTAGAGGGGCAGAAAGAGGCTACGAGCAGTACTTC
-	-	TRBV10-3	TRBJ2-7	CAISDSGKSF	TGTGCCATCAGTGATTCAGGGAAGAGCTTC
-	TRBD2	TRBV9	TRBJ2-3	CASSLAGGRGYADTQYF	TGTGCCAGCAGCCTCGCGGGGGGCAGGGGATATGCAGATACGCAGTATTTT
-	-	TRBV6-5	TRBJ1-1	CASSPRNPAMNTEAFF	TGTGCCAGCAGCCCCAGAAACCCGGCGATGAACACTGAAGCTTTCTTT
-	-	TRBV6-5	TRBJ1-2	CASSDSKWGNGYTF	TGTGCCAGCAGTGACTCGAAATGGGGAAATGGCTACACCTTC
few	TRBD1	TRBV7-3	TRBJ1-1	CASSNRQGTEAFF	TGTGCCAGCAGCAATAGACAGGGCACTGAAGCTTTCTTT
-	-	TRBV3-1	TRBJ2-7	CASSQVAGSDEQYF	TGTGCCAGCAGCCAAGTAGCTGGCTCGGACGAGCAGTACTTC
once	-	TRBV20-1	TRBJ1-5	CSARAQPNQPQHF	TGCAGTGCTAGAGCTCAGCCCAATCAGCCCCAGCATTTT
-	TRBD1	TRBV4-2	TRBJ1-1	CASSQPGTENTEAFF	TGTGCCAGCAGCCAACCCGGGACAGAGAACACTGAAGCTTTCTTT
many	TRBD1	TRBV28	TRBJ1-2	CASSRQGGGYTF	TGTGCCAGCAGTCGACAGGGGGGCGGCTACACCTTC
-	-	TRBV12-3/TRBV12-4	TRBJ1-5	CASSPSGGPRREQPQHF	TGTGCCAGCAGTCCTTCGGGGGGCCCCCGGCGGGAGCAGCCCCAGCATTTT
once	-	TRBV11-2	TRBJ1-4	CASSLVNGALYDSATNEKLFF	TGTGCCAGCAGCTTAGTAAATGGCGCATTGTACGACAGTGCAACTAATGAAAAACTGTTTTTT
-	-	TRBV12-3/TRBV12-4	TRBJ1-2	CASSFRGFGHYGYTF	TGTGCCAGCAGTTTTCGGGGGTTCGGGCACTATGGCTACACCTTC
-	TRBD1	TRBV10-3	TRBJ2-7	CAIRAGGFEQYF	TGTGCCATCAGGGCAGGGGGCTTTGAGCAGTACTTC
-	-	TRBV29-1	TRBJ2-7	CIITVDYEQYF	TGCATCATTACCGTAGACTACGAGCAGTACTTC
-	TRBD2	TRBV7-9	TRBJ2-5	CASSFRLAEQEAQYF	TGTGCCAGCAGCTTCCGACTAGCGGAACAAGAGGCCCAGTACTTC
-	-	TRBV24-1	TRBJ2-2	CATSDSGRPKKGLPMGNTGELFF	TGTGCCACCAGTGATTCGGGACGTCCTAAGAAGGGTCTCCCAATGGGGAACACCGGGGAGCTGTTTTTT
once	-	TRBV5-1	TRBJ1-1	CASSLGTGEGNTEAFF	TGCGCCAGCAGCTTGGGAACGGGCGAGGGGAACACTGAAGCTTTCTTT
few	TRBD1	TRBV10-3	TRBJ2-4	CAISEGDRNIQYF	TGTGCCATCAGTGAGGGGGACAGAAACATTCAGTACTTC
-	TRBD1	TRBV4-2	TRBJ1-1	CASSQASGQARTEAFF	TGTGCCAGCAGCCAAGCGTCTGGACAGGCGCGTACTGAAGCTTTCTTT